The following is a T cell receptor beta chain sequence with its context. Its target is not known. This sample is part of a study of cytomegalovirus exposure and HLA in healthy donors. Study outcomes and limitations: Association of a missense DCLRE1C variant with TCR beta V- and J-gene trimming was reported in a later analysis.

Researchers ran the PCR with 60 Vbeta and 13 Jbeta primers. Measured with immunoSEQ multiplex PCR; TCRdb has only the in-frame clones, and not every one. In the table there are 150,000 or so clones, roughly 79% of which are singletons. Per germline, CDR1 SGDLS and CDR2 YYNGEE. Germline trimming cut 1 base from V and 7 bases from J; bases unmatched to any gene: 7. The CDR3 sequence is 15 residues long. The clonotype comes from a male donor in good health and CMV-seronegative. Material for sequencing was PBMCs. The chain uses TRBV9 and TRBJ2-1; 8 nucleotides agree with TRBD2. DNA of the CDR3: TGTGCCAGCAGCGTAAAAGCGGGAGAAAAGAATGAGCAGTTCTTC. This translates into CASSVKAGEKNEQFF.